One and the same sample provided the 28 T cell receptor beta chains below, sequenced in a study of shared clonotypes between healthy human individuals. CD8 cells regarded as naive lacked CD45RO, were positively chosen for CCR7, and omitted terminally differentiated effector memory CD45RA+ cells. Measured with immunoSEQ multiplex PCR; TCRdb has only the in-frame clones, and not every one. The table has about 580,000 clones, 95% to 98% seen once; the top ten hold around 0.3%. What was sequenced was naive CD8+ T cells sorted from blood. All receptors come from a man under 40 in good health.

This chain connects TRBV7-9 to TRBJ2-1; 12 bases align to TRBD2. V dropped 5 bases and J dropped 9; count of bases not matched to a gene: 11. CDR1 and CDR2 from the germline V gene are SEHNR and FQNEAQ (reference sequence). CDR3 length equals 16 residues. The chain's CDR3 is CASSPDGLAGRGEQFF. CDR3 nucleotides: TGTGCCAGCAGCCCGGACGGACTAGCGGGACGGGGTGAGCAGTTCTTC.

This rearrangement joins TRBV9 to TRBJ2-3; 12 bases line up with TRBD2. CDR1 is SGDLS and CDR2 is YYNGEE in the germline V gene. There are 16 residues in the CDR3. Trimming removed 2 bases from V and 2 bases from J; junction bases left unmatched: 3. CDR3 residues: CASSVLAGGTTDTQYF. DNA of the CDR3: TGTGCCAGCAGCGTTCTAGCGGGAGGGACCACAGATACGCAGTATTTT.

About this clone itself: The sample contains more than one DNA sequence encoding this CDR3. The rearrangement joins TRBV13 to TRBJ2-7; D not resolved. This CDR3 region has 11 residues. Trimming took 3 bases from V and 4 from J, leaving 4 bases between them. The V gene's germline CDR1 is PRHDT and CDR2 FYEKMQ (reference sequence). The CDR3 nucleotides read TGTGCCAGCAGCTTTACGTACGAGCAGTACTTC. Protein sequence: CASSFTYEQYF.

For this clone: This sample includes further DNA sequences coding for the same CDR3. The chain joins TRBV5-1 to TRBJ2-7; tentative D call: TRBD1 (5 bases). With 4 bases removed from V and 0 bases from J, the gap between germline ends came to 8 bases. Germline CDR1 and CDR2: SGHRS and YFSETQ. CDR3 length: 13 residues. The CDR3 sequence is CASSLRVSYEQYF. In nucleotides, the CDR3 is TGCGCCAGCAGCCTCAGGGTCTCCTACGAGCAGTACTTC.

This chain links TRBV7-3 with TRBJ2-1; no clear D. The CDR3 covers 13 residues. In germline, CDR1 is SGHTA, CDR2 FQGTGA. The V end was cut by 2 bases, the J end by 8 bases, with 10 bases between. For the CDR3, the DNA is TGTGCCAGCAGCTTAGAGCCGGTCTATGAGCAGTTCTTC. Amino acid sequence: CASSLEPVYEQFF. Drawing the rest from reference TRBV7-3 and TRBJ2-1, the complete variable domain is GAGVSQTPSNKVTEKGKYVELRCDPISGHTALYWYRQSLGQGPEFLIYFQGTGAADDSGLPNDRFFAVRPEGSVSTLKIQRTERGDSAVYLCASSLEPVYEQFFGPGTRLTVL.

The rearrangement links TRBV4-3 to TRBJ2-2; D is undetermined. Between the trimmed V and J ends, which lost 1 base and 5 bases, there was a span of 8 bases. CDR3 length: 14 amino acids. Germline-derived CDR1 and CDR2 are LGHNA and YSLEER. The CDR3 reads CASSQVRRTGELFF. As DNA, the CDR3 is TGCGCCAGCAGCCAAGTCCGTCGTACCGGGGAGCTGTTTTTT.

V is TRBV27 and J is TRBJ2-1; 7 positions agree with TRBD2. The CDR3 is made up of 16 amino acids. V was clipped by 5 bases and J by 5 bases; unmatched bases: 12. CDR1 is MNHEY and CDR2 is SMNVEV in the germline V gene (reference sequence). CDR3 sequence: CASSPPAGEVDNEQFF. CDR3 coding DNA: TGTGCCAGCAGTCCACCGGCGGGAGAGGTTGACAATGAGCAGTTCTTC.

In its sample, this clone was seen once. This rearrangement joins TRBV4-1 to TRBJ2-1; unclear D gene. The CDR3 is 16 amino acids. V was cut by 0 bases and J by 3 bases, with 12 bases left in between. Germline CDR1 reads MGHRA; CDR2 reads YSYEKL. This CDR3 reads CASSQEDDTFYNEQFF. CDR3 DNA sequence: TGCGCCAGCAGCCAAGAGGATGACACTTTCTACAATGAGCAGTTCTTC.

V usage is TRBV6-1 and J usage is TRBJ1-2, with 8 bases that match TRBD1. In germline, CDR1 is MNHNS, CDR2 SASEGT. This CDR3 has 15 residues. V dropped 8 bases and J dropped 1; count of bases not matched to a gene: 9. CDR3 residues: CASDKVGTGNYGYTF. The CDR3 DNA sequence: TGTGCCAGCGATAAGGTCGGGACAGGTAACTATGGCTACACCTTC.

Concerning this clone itself: At one boundary the junction diverges from the germline segment, which might be a read error. The CDR3: CASSDSRELYEQYF. CDR3 bases: TGTGCCAGCAGTGACTCCAGGGAACTATACGAGCAGTACTTC. The V call is TRBV6-5, the J call TRBJ2-7, with D possibly matching TRBD1 (5 bases). CDR3 length: 14 residues. CDR1 is MNHEY and CDR2 is SVGAGI in the germline V gene.

V and J are TRBV19 and TRBJ2-7; D is perhaps TRBD2 (5 bases). Germline assignment: CDR1 LNHDA and CDR2 SQIVND (reference sequence). This CDR3 comprises 15 residues. V lost 6 bases to trimming and J lost 3 bases, with 18 bases between them. The CDR3 region is CASSLLAGQIYEQYF. The CDR3 nucleotides read TGTGCCAGTAGCCTCCTCGCGGGCCAGATCTACGAGCAGTACTTC.

The rearrangement uses TRBV18 and TRBJ1-1; no firm D call. CDR3 length: 16 amino acids. The germline V gene has CDR1 KGHSH and CDR2 LQKENI. V lost 3 bases, J lost 0 bases, and 14 bases lay in between. Here the CDR3 DNA reads TGTGCCAGCTCACCCTCCCTCGGACTTTTGAACACTGAAGCTTTCTTT. It is translated as CASSPSLGLLNTEAFF.

The chain is built from TRBV27 and TRBJ2-3, with 10 positions matching TRBD2. Germline V gene lookup returns CDR1 MNHEY and CDR2 SMNVEV (reference sequence). V shed 1 base, J shed 4 bases, and the junction held 2 bases outside the gene matches. This CDR3 comprises 15 residues. This CDR3 is CASSLYTSGADTQYF. DNA of the CDR3: TGTGCCAGCAGTTTATATACTAGCGGGGCAGATACGCAGTATTTT.

This clone was counted once. This chain links TRBV7-8 with TRBJ2-5, with a weak D call TRBD2 (5 bases). The germline V gene encodes CDR1 SGHVS and CDR2 FQNEAQ. Between the trimmed V and J ends, which lost 3 bases and 11 bases, there was a span of 16 bases. The CDR3 has 13 amino acids. The CDR3 nucleotides are TGTGCCAGCAGCTTGGAGACGAGTAGCGATCAGTACTTC. Its protein product is CASSLETSSDQYF.

Turning to this clone: The sample carries other DNA sequences with the same CDR3. CDR3 coding DNA: TGTGCCAGCAGTTACAGTTCCGAGGGCAATCAGCCCCAGCATTTT. Translation: CASSYSSEGNQPQHF. The rearrangement joins TRBV6-5 to TRBJ1-5; no firm D call. Germline assignment: CDR1 MNHEY and CDR2 SVGAGI. Trimming took off 2 bases at V and 2 bases at J, with 10 bases between the two ends. CDR3 length equals 15 residues.

The rearrangement links TRBV5-4 to TRBJ2-3, with TRBD1 matching over 9 bases. Germline lookup yields CDR1 SGHNT and CDR2 YYREEE (reference sequence). The length of the CDR3 is 14 residues. The J segment lost 6 bases and the V segment lost 0 bases, leaving 2 bases of the junction unmatched. The CDR3 bases are TGTGCCAGCAGCTTGGACAGGGGGCCCGATACGCAGTATTTT. It is translated as CASSLDRGPDTQYF.

The chain links TRBV6-1 to TRBJ2-3; 8 positions match TRBD1. This CDR3 is 16 amino acids long. Trimming cost V 3 bases and J 0 bases; bases outside gene matches: 5. Germline-derived CDR1 and CDR2 are MNHNS and SASEGT. The CDR3 DNA sequence: TGTGCCAGCAGTGACCGGTGGGACAGGAGCACAGATACGCAGTATTTT. Translated, it gives CASSDRWDRSTDTQYF.

In this sample, this clone turned up once. The chain carries TRBV27 and TRBJ2-2; 7 bases line up with TRBD1. The CDR3 covers 16 residues. The germline gives CDR1 MNHEY, CDR2 SMNVEV (reference sequence). Trimming removed 7 bases from V and 7 bases from J; junction bases left unmatched: 15. The CDR3, as DNA: TGTGCCAGCACCCCCCTCTTCGACAGGGCCAACGGGGAGCTGTTTTTT. Translating gives CASTPLFDRANGELFF.

J is TRBJ2-3 and V is TRBV4-3; D is perhaps TRBD2 (5 bases). Between the trimmed V and J ends, which lost 0 bases and 0 bases, there was a span of 10 bases. The germline V gene encodes CDR1 LGHNA and CDR2 YSLEER. The CDR3 consists of 16 residues. The CDR3 is CASSQEARGSTDTQYF. The CDR3 nucleotides read TGCGCCAGCAGCCAAGAAGCTCGCGGGAGCACAGATACGCAGTATTTT.

V gene TRBV10-1 combines with J gene TRBJ2-1; D possibly corresponds to TRBD2 (5 bases). In germline, CDR1 is WNHNN, CDR2 SYGVQD (reference sequence). The CDR3 totals 11 residues. Between the trimmed V and J ends, which lost 5 bases and 10 bases, there was a span of 9 bases. CDR3 nucleotides: TGCGCCAGCAGTTCCACGGGGGAGCAGTTCTTC. It codes for CASSSTGEQFF.

V is TRBV21-1 and J is TRBJ2-5. TRBV21-1 counts as a pseudogene. The CDR3 extends over 10 amino acids. This chain's CDR3 is CASREETQYF. The CDR3, as DNA: TGTGCCAGCAGGGAAGAGACCCAGTACTTC.

This chain joins TRBV4-1 and TRBJ1-3; D unclear. From germline, CDR1 is MGHRA and CDR2 YSYEKL. The CDR3 covers 15 residues. Trimming shortened V by 2 bases and J by 4 bases, and 12 bases separated the two germline ends. CDR3 sequence (DNA): TGCGCCAGCAGCCAACACCCTGACCTGGGAAACACCATATATTTT. The encoded protein is CASSQHPDLGNTIYF.

The chain carries TRBV7-8 and TRBJ2-7; D possibly corresponds to TRBD1 (5 bases). Germline CDR1 SGHVS, CDR2 FQNEAQ. The V end was cut by 5 bases, the J end by 6 bases, with 17 bases between. The CDR3 runs to 14 residues. The CDR3 sequence is CASSRSPSTVEQYF. The CDR3 nucleotides are TGTGCCAGCAGCCGGTCACCCTCGACAGTCGAGCAGTACTTC.

The chain recombines TRBV6-6 with TRBJ2-5; the D gene is possibly TRBD2 (6 bases). The CDR3 totals 15 residues. V lost 6 bases and J 2 bases, leaving 16 bases between the germline ends. Germline V gene lookup returns CDR1 MNHNY and CDR2 SVGAGI (reference sequence). CDR3 sequence: CASRSGGDPQETQYF. The CDR3 DNA sequence: TGTGCCAGCAGAAGTGGAGGGGACCCGCAAGAGACCCAGTACTTC.

CDR3 protein: CASSYSMTGRNTEAFF. The CDR3, as DNA: TGTGCCAGCAGTTACTCTATGACAGGACGTAACACTGAAGCTTTCTTT. This chain joins TRBV6-6 and TRBJ1-1, with a weak D call TRBD1 (6 bases). The CDR3 totals 16 residues. Germline V CDR1 and CDR2: MNHNY, SVGAGI (reference sequence). Trimming pared 0 bases from V and 2 bases from J, leaving 13 bases between.

The J gene is TRBJ2-2, the V gene TRBV9, with a tentative D call TRBD2 (5 bases). Trimming left V 5 bases short and J 4 bases short, with 9 bases between. The germline V gene has CDR1 SGDLS and CDR2 YYNGEE. There are 13 residues in the CDR3. The CDR3 region is CASSAGSTGELFF. In DNA form, the CDR3 reads TGTGCCAGCAGTGCGGGCTCCACCGGGGAGCTGTTTTTT. The full variable domain, completed using reference TRBV9 and TRBJ2-2, is DSGVTQTPKHLITATGQRVTLRCSPRSGDLSVYWYQQSLDQGLQFLIQYYNGEERAKGNILERFSAQQFPDLHSELNLSSLELGDSALYFCASSAGSTGELFFGEGSRLTVL.

The chain carries TRBV6-1 and TRBJ2-7, with D uncertain. Trimming left V 6 bases short and J 2 bases short, with 14 bases between. This CDR3 is built from 14 residues. CDR1 is MNHNS and CDR2 is SASEGT in the germline V gene. This CDR3 reads CASSEMLYPYEQYF. In nucleotides, the CDR3 is TGTGCCAGCAGCGAGATGTTATACCCCTACGAGCAGTACTTC.

The J gene is TRBJ2-1, the V gene TRBV27, with D tentatively TRBD1 (5 bases). Trimming took off 4 bases at V and 10 bases at J, with 14 bases between the two ends. Germline lookup yields CDR1 MNHEY and CDR2 SMNVEV (reference sequence). CDR3 length: 13 amino acids. CDR3 bases: TGTGCCAGCAGTTACCCAGGGTGGGTAGAGCAGTTCTTC. Translated: CASSYPGWVEQFF.